This T cell receptor (beta chain) was obtained from a study of T cell responses to AZD1222 COVID-19 vaccine. Libraries were prepared by immunoSEQ multiplex PCR; TCRdb keeps only in-frame clonotypes and omits some of them. The sample yields about 100,000 clones, about 85% seen once. Broader study findings: Baseline serology detected seropositivity in only a handful of AZD1222 recipients. Spike-spanning, vaccine-associated CD4 TCRs were dominant at 160-218 and 743-854.

Regarding this clone: Antigen: not known.

Sequencing was performed on peripheral blood, taken 28 days after the second AZD1222 dose. The sequence came from an adult who received the AZD1222 COVID-19 vaccine.

This CDR3 is CASSGGAGTYEQYF. CDR3 sequence (DNA): TGTGCCAGCAGCGGGGGAGCAGGTACCTACGAGCAGTACTTC. The rearrangement links TRBV25-1 to TRBJ2-7; D is possibly TRBD2 (6 bases). Germline V CDR1 and CDR2: MGHDK, SYGVNS. The CDR3 runs to 14 residues. V lost 6 bases and J 2 bases, leaving 14 bases between the germline ends.